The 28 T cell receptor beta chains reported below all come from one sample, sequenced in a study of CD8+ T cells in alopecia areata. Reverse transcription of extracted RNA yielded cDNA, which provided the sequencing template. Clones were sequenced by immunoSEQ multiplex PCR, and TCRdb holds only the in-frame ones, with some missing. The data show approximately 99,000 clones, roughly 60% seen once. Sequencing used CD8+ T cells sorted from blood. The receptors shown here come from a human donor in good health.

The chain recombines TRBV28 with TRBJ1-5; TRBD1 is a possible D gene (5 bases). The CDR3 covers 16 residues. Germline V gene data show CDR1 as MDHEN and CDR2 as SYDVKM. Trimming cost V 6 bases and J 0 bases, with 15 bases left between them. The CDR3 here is CASSSARQISNQPQHF. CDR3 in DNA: TGTGCCAGCAGCTCGGCCCGACAGATTAGCAATCAGCCCCAGCATTTT.

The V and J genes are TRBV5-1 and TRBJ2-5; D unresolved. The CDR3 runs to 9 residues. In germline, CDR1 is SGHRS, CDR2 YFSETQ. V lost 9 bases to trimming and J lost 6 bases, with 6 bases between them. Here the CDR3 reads CATLKTQYF. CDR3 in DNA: TGCGCCACCTTGAAGACCCAGTACTTC.

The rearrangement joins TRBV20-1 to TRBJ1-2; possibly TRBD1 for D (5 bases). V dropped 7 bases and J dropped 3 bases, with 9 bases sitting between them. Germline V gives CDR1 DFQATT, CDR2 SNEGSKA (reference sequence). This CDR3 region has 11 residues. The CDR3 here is CSVRADYGYTF. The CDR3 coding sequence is TGCAGTGTCAGGGCGGACTATGGCTACACCTTC.

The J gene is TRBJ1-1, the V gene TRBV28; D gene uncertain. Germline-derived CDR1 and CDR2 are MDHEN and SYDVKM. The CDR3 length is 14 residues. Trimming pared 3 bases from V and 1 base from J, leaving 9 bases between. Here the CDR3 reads CASSLFPRNTEAFF. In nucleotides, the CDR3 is TGTGCCAGCAGTTTGTTTCCCAGGAACACTGAAGCTTTCTTT.

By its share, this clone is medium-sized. The CDR3 here is CASSDPSGLAVDNEQFF. The CDR3 nucleotides read TGTGCCAGCAGCGATCCCTCGGGACTAGCGGTCGACAATGAGCAGTTCTTC. The rearrangement uses TRBV9 and TRBJ2-1, with 11 bases lining up with TRBD2. In germline, CDR1 is SGDLS, CDR2 YYNGEE. The CDR3 spans 17 residues. With V trimmed by 3 bases and J by 5 bases, 10 bases remained unmatched.

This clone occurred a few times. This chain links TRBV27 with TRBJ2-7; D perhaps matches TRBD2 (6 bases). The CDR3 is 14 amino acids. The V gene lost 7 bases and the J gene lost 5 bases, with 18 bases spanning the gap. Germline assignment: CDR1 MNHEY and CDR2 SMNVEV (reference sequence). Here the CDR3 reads CASTPGVGLHEQYF. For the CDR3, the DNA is TGTGCCAGCACCCCGGGGGTTGGTCTCCACGAGCAGTACTTC.

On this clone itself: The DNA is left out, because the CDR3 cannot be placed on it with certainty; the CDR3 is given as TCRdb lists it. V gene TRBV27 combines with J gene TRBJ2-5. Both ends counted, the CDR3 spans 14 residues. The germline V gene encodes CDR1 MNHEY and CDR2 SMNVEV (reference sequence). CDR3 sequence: CASSLYFGPETQYF.

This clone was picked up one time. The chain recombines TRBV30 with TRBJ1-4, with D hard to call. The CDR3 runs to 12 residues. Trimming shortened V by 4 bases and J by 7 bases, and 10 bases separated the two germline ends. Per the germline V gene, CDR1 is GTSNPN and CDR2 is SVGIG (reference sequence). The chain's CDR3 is CAWTYRGEKLFF. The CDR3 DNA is TGTGCCTGGACGTACCGGGGTGAAAAACTGTTTTTT.

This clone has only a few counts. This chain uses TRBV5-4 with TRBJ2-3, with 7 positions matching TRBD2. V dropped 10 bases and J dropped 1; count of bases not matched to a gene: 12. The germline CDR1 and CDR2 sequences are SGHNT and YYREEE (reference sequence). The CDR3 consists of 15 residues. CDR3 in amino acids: CAAAFRTSGTDTQYF. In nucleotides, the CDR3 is TGTGCCGCCGCGTTCCGTACTAGCGGCACAGATACGCAGTATTTT.

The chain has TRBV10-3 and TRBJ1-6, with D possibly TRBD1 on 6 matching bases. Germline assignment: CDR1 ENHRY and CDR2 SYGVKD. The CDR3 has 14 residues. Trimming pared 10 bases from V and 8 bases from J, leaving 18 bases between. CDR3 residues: CATGVGRTDSPLHF. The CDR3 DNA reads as TGTGCCACAGGGGTCGGTCGCACGGATTCACCCCTCCACTTT.

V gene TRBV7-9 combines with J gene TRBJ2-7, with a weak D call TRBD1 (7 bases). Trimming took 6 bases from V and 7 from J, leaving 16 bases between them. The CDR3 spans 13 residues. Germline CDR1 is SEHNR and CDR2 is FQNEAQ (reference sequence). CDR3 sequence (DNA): TGTGCCAGCAGGTCGCCCGCAGGGGGGGAGCAGTACTTC. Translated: CASRSPAGGEQYF.

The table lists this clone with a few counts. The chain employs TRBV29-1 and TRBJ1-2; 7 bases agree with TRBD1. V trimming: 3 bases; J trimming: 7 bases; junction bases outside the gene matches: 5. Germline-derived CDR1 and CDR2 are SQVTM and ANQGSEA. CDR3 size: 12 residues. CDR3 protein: CSVDDREVGYTF. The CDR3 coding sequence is TGCAGCGTTGATGACAGGGAGGTTGGCTACACCTTC.

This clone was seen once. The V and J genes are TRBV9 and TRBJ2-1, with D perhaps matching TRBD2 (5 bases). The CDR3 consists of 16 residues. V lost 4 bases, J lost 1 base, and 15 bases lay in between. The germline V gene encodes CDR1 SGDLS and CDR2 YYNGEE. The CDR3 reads CASSPSGSLSYNEQFF. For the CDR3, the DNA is TGTGCCAGCAGCCCTAGTGGGAGTCTATCCTACAATGAGCAGTTCTTC.

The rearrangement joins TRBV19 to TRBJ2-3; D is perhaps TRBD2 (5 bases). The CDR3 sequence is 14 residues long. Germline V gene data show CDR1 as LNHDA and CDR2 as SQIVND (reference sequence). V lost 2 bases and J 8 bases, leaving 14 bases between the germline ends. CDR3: CASSIWLAESTQYF. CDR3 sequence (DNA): TGTGCCAGTAGTATATGGCTAGCTGAAAGTACGCAGTATTTT.

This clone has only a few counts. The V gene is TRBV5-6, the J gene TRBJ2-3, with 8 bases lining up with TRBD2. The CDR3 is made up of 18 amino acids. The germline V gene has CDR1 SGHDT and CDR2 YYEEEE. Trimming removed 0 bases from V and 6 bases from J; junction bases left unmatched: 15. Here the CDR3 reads CASSLGLRGDSSPDTQYF. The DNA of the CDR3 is TGTGCCAGCAGCTTGGGGCTGCGGGGGGACTCCTCTCCGGATACGCAGTATTTT.

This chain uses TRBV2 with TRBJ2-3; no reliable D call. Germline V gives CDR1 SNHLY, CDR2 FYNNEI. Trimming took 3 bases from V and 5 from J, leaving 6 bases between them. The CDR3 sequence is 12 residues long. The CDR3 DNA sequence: TGTGCCAGCAGTGACAGCGTAGATACGCAGTATTTT. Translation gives CASSDSVDTQYF.

CDR3 nucleotide sequence: TGTGCCAGCAGAGGAGAGGGGATATCACCCTACGAGCAGTACTTC. Its protein product is CASRGEGISPYEQYF. This chain connects TRBV25-1 to TRBJ2-7; the D gene could be TRBD1 or TRBD2 (5 bases each). Germline CDR1 MGHDK, CDR2 SYGVNS. V gave up 6 bases and J gave up 2 bases, with 17 bases separating them. The CDR3 is 15 amino acids.

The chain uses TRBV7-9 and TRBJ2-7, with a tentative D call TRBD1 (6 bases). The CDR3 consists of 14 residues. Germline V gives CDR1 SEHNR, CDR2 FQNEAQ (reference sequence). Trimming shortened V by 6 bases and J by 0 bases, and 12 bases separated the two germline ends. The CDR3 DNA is TGTGCCAGCAGTCTCGACAGGATCTCCTACGAGCAGTACTTC. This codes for CASSLDRISYEQYF.

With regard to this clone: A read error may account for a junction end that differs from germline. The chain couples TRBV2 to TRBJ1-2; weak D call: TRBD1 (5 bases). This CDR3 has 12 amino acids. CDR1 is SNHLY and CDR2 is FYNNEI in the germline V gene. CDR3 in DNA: TGTGCCGGCAGTGGGCTGGGGGAAGGCTACACCTTC. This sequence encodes CAGSGLGEGYTF.

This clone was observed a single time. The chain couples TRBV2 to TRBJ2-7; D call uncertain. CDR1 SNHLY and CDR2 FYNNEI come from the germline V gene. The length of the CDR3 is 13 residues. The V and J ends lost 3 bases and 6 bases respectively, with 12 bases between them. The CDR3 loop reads CASSESGQGEQYF. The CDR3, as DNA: TGTGCCAGCAGTGAGAGTGGGCAAGGCGAGCAGTACTTC.

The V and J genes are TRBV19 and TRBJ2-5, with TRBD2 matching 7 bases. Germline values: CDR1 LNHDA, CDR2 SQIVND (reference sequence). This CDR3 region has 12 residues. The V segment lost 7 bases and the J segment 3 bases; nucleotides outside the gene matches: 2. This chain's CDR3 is CASTAGEETQYF. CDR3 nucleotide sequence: TGTGCCAGTACGGCGGGGGAAGAGACCCAGTACTTC.

For the CDR3, the DNA is TGCGCCAGCAGCCGAAGCTCCTATAATTCACCCCTCCACTTT. Residues: CASSRSSYNSPLHF. The chain combines TRBV4-3 with TRBJ1-6; no clear D gene. CDR1 and CDR2 from the germline V gene are LGHNA and YSLEER. The CDR3 runs to 14 residues. Trimming cost V 4 bases and J 0 bases, with 4 bases left between them.

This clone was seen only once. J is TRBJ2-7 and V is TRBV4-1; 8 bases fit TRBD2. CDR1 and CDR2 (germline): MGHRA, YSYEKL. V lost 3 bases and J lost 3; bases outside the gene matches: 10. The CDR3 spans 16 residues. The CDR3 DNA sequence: TGCGCCAGCAGCCACCTTCTCGGGGGGGCCGTCTACGAGCAGTACTTC. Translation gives CASSHLLGGAVYEQYF.

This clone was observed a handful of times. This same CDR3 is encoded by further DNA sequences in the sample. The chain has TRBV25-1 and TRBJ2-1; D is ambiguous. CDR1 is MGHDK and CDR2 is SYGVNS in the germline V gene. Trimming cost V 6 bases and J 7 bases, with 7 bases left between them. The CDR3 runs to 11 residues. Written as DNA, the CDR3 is TGTGCCAGCAGCCGCGGTAATGAGCAGTTCTTC. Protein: CASSRGNEQFF.

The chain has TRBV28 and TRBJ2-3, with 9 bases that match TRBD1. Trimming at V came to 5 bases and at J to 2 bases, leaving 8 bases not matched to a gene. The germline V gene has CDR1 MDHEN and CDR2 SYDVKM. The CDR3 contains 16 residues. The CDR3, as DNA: TGTGCCAGCAGTCAAGGGGACAGGGCCTCCACAGATACGCAGTATTTT. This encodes CASSQGDRASTDTQYF.

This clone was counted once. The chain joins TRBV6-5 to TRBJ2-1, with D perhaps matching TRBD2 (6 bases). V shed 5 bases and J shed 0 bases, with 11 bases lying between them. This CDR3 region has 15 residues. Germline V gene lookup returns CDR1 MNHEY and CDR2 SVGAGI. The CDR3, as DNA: TGTGCCAGCAGTCCGGGGGAGAGCTCCTACAATGAGCAGTTCTTC. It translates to CASSPGESSYNEQFF.

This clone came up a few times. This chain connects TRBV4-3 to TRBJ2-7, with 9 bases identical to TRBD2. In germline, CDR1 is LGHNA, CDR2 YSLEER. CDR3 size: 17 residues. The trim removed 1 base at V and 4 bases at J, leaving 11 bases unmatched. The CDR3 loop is CASSQGFGVTSGYEQYF. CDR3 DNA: TGCGCCAGCAGCCAAGGTTTTGGGGTGACTAGCGGTTACGAGCAGTACTTC.

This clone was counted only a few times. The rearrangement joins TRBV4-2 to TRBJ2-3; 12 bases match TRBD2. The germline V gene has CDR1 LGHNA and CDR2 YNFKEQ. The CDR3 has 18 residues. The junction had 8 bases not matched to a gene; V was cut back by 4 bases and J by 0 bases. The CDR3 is CASSPRASGGASTDTQYF. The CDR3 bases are TGTGCCAGCAGCCCCCGGGCTAGCGGGGGGGCCAGCACAGATACGCAGTATTTT.